The 25 T cell receptor beta chains given below trace back to one sample, sequenced in a study of CD8 T cells in Susac syndrome. After extraction with the RNeasy kit, roughly 0.45 to 1 ug of the RNA was reverse transcribed using random hexamers. TCRdb re-derived calls from the immunoSEQ multiplex PCR reads in MiXCR, one entry per CDR3 protein. The repertoire holds some 200,000 distinct CDR3 sequences, more than 90% seen once, with around 0.1% in the top ten. Sequenced material: CD4+ T cells from PBMCs. These TCRs come from a human donor with Susac syndrome.

The rearrangement links TRBV4-3 to TRBJ2-1, with D perhaps matching TRBD1 (5 bases). This CDR3 spans 15 amino acids. Trimming left V 0 bases short and J 2 bases short, with 8 bases between. CDR1 and CDR2 from the germline V gene are LGHNA and YSLEER. The CDR3 DNA reads as TGCGCCAGCAGCCAAGATCCAGGGACCTACAATGAGCAGTTCTTC. This encodes CASSQDPGTYNEQFF.

The genes are TRBV4-2 and TRBJ1-1; D gene unclear. CDR3 length equals 15 residues. Trimming took off 4 bases at V and 3 bases at J, with 15 bases between the two ends. Germline CDR1 and CDR2: LGHNA and YNFKEQ. CDR3 sequence: CASSLPARKDTEAFF. CDR3 in DNA: TGTGCCAGCAGCCTCCCCGCTCGAAAAGACACTGAAGCTTTCTTT.

The J gene is TRBJ2-7, the V gene TRBV6-2 or TRBV6-3; no clear D. The CDR3 totals 14 residues. The V gene's germline CDR1 is MNHEY and CDR2 SVGEGT. The V and J ends lost 2 bases and 0 bases respectively, with 8 bases between them. CDR3 in amino acids: CASSYLQDSYEQYF. CDR3 DNA: TGTGCCAGCAGTTACCTTCAGGACTCCTACGAGCAGTACTTC.

The chain has TRBV3-1 and TRBJ2-3; 12 nucleotides align to TRBD2. J gave up 1 base and V 1 base, and 3 bases lay outside the gene matches. The germline V gene encodes CDR1 LGHDT and CDR2 YNNKEL (reference sequence). The CDR3 totals 17 residues. CDR3 DNA: TGTGCCAGCAGCCAAGGACTAGCGGGGGTACGCACAGATACGCAGTATTTT. It codes for CASSQGLAGVRTDTQYF.

The V and J genes are TRBV29-1 and TRBJ1-4; D might be TRBD1 (5 bases). The CDR3 covers 14 residues. The germline V and J ends were trimmed by 5 bases and 4 bases, with 14 bases remaining between them. The V gene's germline CDR1 is SQVTM and CDR2 ANQGSEA. CDR3 amino acids: CSVRVTALNEKLFF. The DNA of the CDR3 is TGCAGCGTTCGGGTGACAGCCCTTAATGAAAAACTGTTTTTT. Based on the CDR3 plus reference TRBV29-1 and TRBJ1-4, the full variable domain is SAVISQKPSRDICQRGTSLTIQCQVDSQVTMMFWYRQQPGQSLTLIATANQGSEATYESGFVIDKFPISRPNLTFSTLTVSNMSPEDSSIYLCSVRVTALNEKLFFGSGTQLSVL.

The chain carries TRBV12-3 or TRBV12-4 and TRBJ1-5; D gene unclear. The ends were cut back, 2 bases at V and 5 bases at J, with 13 bases in the middle. This CDR3 is 15 amino acids long. The CDR3 region is CASSLSLHYYQPQHF. The CDR3 bases are TGTGCCAGCAGTTTAAGTTTACACTACTATCAGCCCCAGCATTTT.

The chain uses TRBV7-9 and TRBJ1-1; D unresolved. CDR1 and CDR2 (germline): SEHNR, FQNEAQ (reference sequence). Trimming stripped 6 bases from V and 4 bases from J, with 12 bases between. The CDR3 loop spans 13 amino acids. The CDR3 is CASSRAVSTEAFF. In nucleotides, the CDR3 is TGTGCCAGCAGTCGTGCGGTGTCCACTGAAGCTTTCTTT.

The J gene is TRBJ2-4, the V gene TRBV5-1, with 8 bases fitting TRBD1. The CDR3 length is 13 residues. CDR1 and CDR2 (germline): SGHRS, YFSETQ. V was clipped by 1 base and J by 8 bases; unmatched bases: 2. DNA of the CDR3: TGCGCCAGCAGCTTGACACAGGGGGACATTCAGTACTTC. This gives the protein CASSLTQGDIQYF.

This rearrangement joins TRBV20-1 to TRBJ2-2, with 12 bases lining up with TRBD2. With 6 bases clipped from V and 5 bases from J, the junction kept 7 bases outside the gene matches. Germline V gives CDR1 DFQATT, CDR2 SNEGSKA (reference sequence). This CDR3 comprises 15 residues. The CDR3 coding sequence is TGCAGTGCAAAAACTAGCGGGGGGCAAACCGGGGAGCTGTTTTTT. This encodes CSAKTSGGQTGELFF.

The V gene is TRBV5-1, the J gene TRBJ1-1; no reliable D call. V lost 0 bases to trimming and J lost 0 bases, with 12 bases between them. CDR3 size: 16 residues. Germline-derived CDR1 and CDR2 are SGHRS and YFSETQ. This CDR3 is CASSLDGEPMNTEAFF. CDR3 sequence (DNA): TGCGCCAGCAGCTTGGATGGGGAGCCCATGAACACTGAAGCTTTCTTT. The full variable domain, rest sourced from reference TRBV5-1 and TRBJ1-1, is KAGVTQTPRYLIKTRGQQVTLSCSPISGHRSVSWYQQTPGQGLQFLFEYFSETQRNKGNFPGRFSGRQFSNSRSEMNVSTLELGDSALYLCASSLDGEPMNTEAFFGQGTRLTVV.

The rearrangement joins TRBV5-1 to TRBJ2-1, with D perhaps TRBD1 (6 bases). Germline V CDR1 and CDR2: SGHRS, YFSETQ. Between the trimmed V and J ends, which lost 2 bases and 12 bases, there was a span of 21 bases. The CDR3 spans 15 residues. CDR3 in amino acids: CASSLGPVQGIGQFF. The CDR3 DNA is TGCGCCAGCAGCTTAGGGCCCGTACAGGGTATCGGGCAGTTCTTC.

The genes are TRBV18 and TRBJ1-1; D is possibly TRBD1 (5 bases). This CDR3 comprises 15 residues. The germline V gene has CDR1 KGHSH and CDR2 LQKENI. Between the trimmed V and J ends, which lost 2 bases and 3 bases, there was a span of 13 bases. The CDR3 DNA sequence: TGTGCCAGCTCACCAACCAGAGGGGCCGACACTGAAGCTTTCTTT. Encoded protein: CASSPTRGADTEAFF.

This clonotype has just one count. The chain joins TRBV11-2 to TRBJ2-7; 12 nucleotides line up with TRBD1. Losses at the gene ends were 5 bases for V and 3 bases for J; bases not matched to a gene: 5. Germline V gene sequence: CDR1 SGHAT, CDR2 FQNNGV. CDR3 size: 15 residues. The CDR3 here is CASSLGQGAFYEQYF. In nucleotides, the CDR3 is TGTGCCAGCAGCCTGGGACAGGGGGCTTTCTACGAGCAGTACTTC.

J is TRBJ2-2 and V is TRBV4-1, with 8 positions matching TRBD1. V was clipped by 6 bases and J by 1 base; unmatched bases: 1. CDR1 MGHRA and CDR2 YSYEKL come from the germline V gene. CDR3 length: 14 residues. Written as DNA, the CDR3 is TGCGCCAGCAGGACAGGGGAGAACACCGGGGAGCTGTTTTTT. Its protein product is CASRTGENTGELFF.

This chain joins TRBV19 and TRBJ1-6, with no clear D. The germline CDR1 and CDR2 sequences are LNHDA and SQIVND (reference sequence). This CDR3 region has 16 residues. V lost 5 bases and J lost 7, with 18 bases in between. CDR3: CASSAERIRPNSPLHF. CDR3 nucleotides: TGTGCCAGTAGTGCAGAGCGAATCCGGCCAAATTCACCCCTCCACTTT.

This chain connects TRBV3-1 to TRBJ2-7, with 9 bases fitting TRBD1. The V gene end was trimmed by 4 bases and the J gene end by 5 bases; junction bases not matched to a gene: 6. The CDR3 length is 14 residues. Germline V gives CDR1 LGHDT, CDR2 YNNKEL (reference sequence). CDR3 coding DNA: TGTGCCAGCAGCCCGCCCCGACAGGGGGACGAGCAGTACTTC. Translation: CASSPPRQGDEQYF.

This clonotype has just a few counts. The J gene is TRBJ2-5, the V gene TRBV6-1, with D unclear. Germline V gene sequence: CDR1 MNHNS, CDR2 SASEGT. This CDR3 contains 12 residues. With 6 bases removed from V and 5 bases from J, the gap between germline ends came to 10 bases. Written as DNA, the CDR3 is TGTGCCAGCAGCCTACGGATGGAGACCCAGTACTTC. Amino acid sequence: CASSLRMETQYF.

The V and J genes are TRBV6-1 and TRBJ2-7, with TRBD2 matching 7 bases. Unmatched junction bases numbered 13, after V lost 6 bases and J lost 2 bases. The CDR3 has 16 residues. The germline V gene has CDR1 MNHNS and CDR2 SASEGT. The DNA for the CDR3 is TGTGCCAGCAGCTTTAAGTTCATGGGGGGGACCTACGAGCAGTACTTC. Translating it yields CASSFKFMGGTYEQYF.

This chain joins TRBV9 and TRBJ1-1; no definite D call. Germline V lookup: CDR1 SGDLS, CDR2 YYNGEE. This CDR3 contains 13 residues. Trimming shortened V by 0 bases and J by 5 bases, and 8 bases separated the two germline ends. CDR3 bases: TGTGCCAGCAGCGTAGCTGGTAGGACTGAAGCTTTCTTT. This translates into CASSVAGRTEAFF.

This chain connects TRBV30 to TRBJ2-2; D is uncertain. Trimming shortened V by 4 bases and J by 4 bases, and 10 bases separated the two germline ends. There are 13 residues in the CDR3. Germline CDR1 GTSNPN, CDR2 SVGIG (reference sequence). The CDR3 is CAWTQVSTGELFF. The CDR3 DNA follows: TGTGCCTGGACCCAGGTCTCCACCGGGGAGCTGTTTTTT.

The chain joins TRBV19 to TRBJ1-3; TRBD1 is a possible D gene (5 bases). CDR3 size: 14 residues. Germline V gives CDR1 LNHDA, CDR2 SQIVND (reference sequence). V lost 6 bases, J lost 1 base, and 10 bases lay in between. CDR3 residues: CASSAGSSGNTIYF. CDR3 DNA: TGTGCCAGTAGCGCAGGGTCGTCTGGAAACACCATATATTTT.

V usage is TRBV27 and J usage is TRBJ1-5; tentative D call: TRBD1 (5 bases). The germline CDR1 and CDR2 sequences are MNHEY and SMNVEV (reference sequence). The CDR3 runs 16 residues. Trimming stripped 6 bases from V and 4 bases from J, with 19 bases between. The CDR3 DNA follows: TGTGCCAGCAGCCCTTATGGCGGGACGGCAAATCAGCCCCAGCATTTT. Protein: CASSPYGGTANQPQHF.

The chain carries TRBV29-1 and TRBJ1-1; 8 nucleotides agree with TRBD1. The CDR3 consists of 14 residues. V shed 4 bases, J shed 3 bases, and the junction held 7 bases outside the gene matches. Germline assignment: CDR1 SQVTM and CDR2 ANQGSEA. The CDR3 loop reads CSVGAGGSDTEAFF. As DNA, the CDR3 is TGCAGCGTTGGAGCAGGGGGCAGTGACACTGAAGCTTTCTTT.

The V call is TRBV7-2, the J call TRBJ2-5; maybe TRBD2 (6 bases). Trimming stripped 1 base from V and 4 bases from J, with 10 bases between. CDR1 and CDR2 (germline): SGHTA, FQGNSA. The CDR3 runs 14 residues. CDR3 loop: CASSLVAGTETQYF. DNA for the CDR3: TGTGCCAGCAGCTTAGTCGCGGGGACAGAGACCCAGTACTTC.

J is TRBJ2-7 and V is TRBV6-1, with D possibly being TRBD1 (7 bases). V gave up 6 bases and J gave up 6 bases, with 21 bases separating them. The germline gives CDR1 MNHNS, CDR2 SASEGT. The CDR3 covers 15 residues. CDR3 loop: CASSPRQGGPSEQYF. DNA for the CDR3: TGTGCCAGCAGCCCCAGACAGGGAGGTCCTAGCGAGCAGTACTTC.